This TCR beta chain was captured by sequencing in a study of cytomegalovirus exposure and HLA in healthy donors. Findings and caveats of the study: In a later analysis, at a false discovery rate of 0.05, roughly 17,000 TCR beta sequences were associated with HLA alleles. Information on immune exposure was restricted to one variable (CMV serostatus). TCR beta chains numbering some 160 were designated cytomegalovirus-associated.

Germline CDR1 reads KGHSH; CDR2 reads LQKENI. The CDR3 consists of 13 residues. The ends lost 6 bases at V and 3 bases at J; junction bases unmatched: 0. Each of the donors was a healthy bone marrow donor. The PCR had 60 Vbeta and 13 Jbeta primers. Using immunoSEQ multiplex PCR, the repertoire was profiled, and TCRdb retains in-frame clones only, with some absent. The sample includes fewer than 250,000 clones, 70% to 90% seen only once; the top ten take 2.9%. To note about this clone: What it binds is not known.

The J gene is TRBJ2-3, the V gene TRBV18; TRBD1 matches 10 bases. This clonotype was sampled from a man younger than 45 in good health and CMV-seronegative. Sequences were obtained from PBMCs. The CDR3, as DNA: TGTGCCAGCTCGGGACAGGGGACAGATACGCAGTATTTT. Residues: CASSGQGTDTQYF.